These 8 T cell receptor beta chains originate from one sample sequenced in a study of PD-L1 blockade in urothelial cancer. Clones were sequenced by immunoSEQ multiplex PCR, and TCRdb holds only the in-frame ones, with some missing. The sample holds some 100,000 clones, 90% to 95% seen once. The material was PBMCs, obtained around atezolizumab (anti-PD-L1) treatment. These receptors were collected from a woman of 80 years or more with urothelial cancer.

The gene calls are TRBV5-1 and TRBJ2-1; TRBD2 matches 10 bases. Germline V CDR1 and CDR2: SGHRS, YFSETQ. This CDR3 is 16 amino acids long. Unmatched junction bases numbered 11, after V lost 4 bases and J lost 7 bases. The DNA of the CDR3 is TGCGCCAGCAGCGTGGCCGGGACTAGCGTTTCTAATGAGCAGTTCTTC. This translates into CASSVAGTSVSNEQFF.

This clone has a single count. The chain uses TRBV5-6 and TRBJ2-2; D ambiguous. Trimming shortened V by 2 bases and J by 6 bases, and 8 bases separated the two germline ends. The CDR3 length is 13 residues. CDR1 and CDR2 from the germline V gene are SGHDT and YYEEEE. The CDR3 DNA reads as TGTGCCAGCAGCTTAGGCGACTCCGGGGAGCTGTTTTTT. This translates into CASSLGDSGELFF. Supplemented by reference TRBV5-6 and TRBJ2-2, the full variable domain reads DAGVTQSPTHLIKTRGQQVTLRCSPKSGHDTVSWYQQALGQGPQFIFQYYEEEERQRGNFPDRFSGHQFPNYSSELNVNALLLGDSALYLCASSLGDSGELFFGEGSRLTVL.

The table lists this clone with a count of one. V usage is TRBV7-2 and J usage is TRBJ1-5; 7 bases fit TRBD1. After removal of 2 bases from V and 2 bases from J, the junction contained 12 bases not matched to a gene. The CDR3 runs to 18 residues. Germline-derived CDR1 and CDR2 are SGHTA and FQGNSA. The CDR3 loop reads CASSLHAGGSGGNQPQHF. DNA of the CDR3: TGTGCCAGCAGCTTACATGCAGGGGGGTCGGGGGGCAATCAGCCCCAGCATTTT.

This clone came up once. The chain has TRBV28 and TRBJ1-5; tentative D call: TRBD1 (5 bases). This CDR3 is 15 amino acids long. Germline CDR1 is MDHEN and CDR2 is SYDVKM. V lost 2 bases to trimming and J lost 2 bases, with 10 bases between them. In DNA, the CDR3 is TGTGCCAGCAGTTTACAGGGCCGAGGCAATCAGCCCCAGCATTTT. Translation: CASSLQGRGNQPQHF.

The rearrangement joins TRBV6-1 to TRBJ1-1, with 8 bases identical to TRBD1. CDR1 is MNHNS and CDR2 is SASEGT in the germline V gene. J gave up 5 bases and V 5 bases, and 7 bases lay outside the gene matches. The CDR3 length is 14 residues. The CDR3 loop is CASSPQNRGTEAFF. For the CDR3, the DNA is TGTGCCAGCAGTCCCCAAAACAGGGGGACTGAAGCTTTCTTT.

The chain employs TRBV5-5 and TRBJ2-7, with a tentative D call TRBD2 (5 bases). V gave up 4 bases and J gave up 6 bases, with 17 bases separating them. The CDR3 has 14 residues. Germline values: CDR1 SGHKS, CDR2 YYEKEE (reference sequence). The CDR3 DNA sequence: TGTGCCAGCAGCCCTTATGGGATCAGCGGCGAGCAGTACTTC. Its translation: CASSPYGISGEQYF.

The V and J genes are TRBV30 and TRBJ2-3; tentative D call: TRBD2 (7 bases). The length of the CDR3 is 17 residues. Trimming removed 2 bases from V and 4 bases from J, with 22 bases in between. Germline lookup yields CDR1 GTSNPN and CDR2 SVGIG (reference sequence). The CDR3 here is CAWSLGGGLRRADTQYF. The CDR3 DNA is TGTGCCTGGAGTCTAGGGGGGGGCCTGCGGAGGGCAGATACGCAGTATTTT.

This chain joins TRBV10-1 and TRBJ2-3, with D perhaps TRBD1 (5 bases). Germline V CDR1 and CDR2: WNHNN, SYGVQD (reference sequence). The CDR3 has 15 residues. Trimming cost V 2 bases and J 0 bases, with 9 bases left between them. The CDR3 spells CASSETGKSTDTQYF. The CDR3 bases are TGCGCCAGCAGTGAGACAGGCAAGAGCACAGATACGCAGTATTTT.